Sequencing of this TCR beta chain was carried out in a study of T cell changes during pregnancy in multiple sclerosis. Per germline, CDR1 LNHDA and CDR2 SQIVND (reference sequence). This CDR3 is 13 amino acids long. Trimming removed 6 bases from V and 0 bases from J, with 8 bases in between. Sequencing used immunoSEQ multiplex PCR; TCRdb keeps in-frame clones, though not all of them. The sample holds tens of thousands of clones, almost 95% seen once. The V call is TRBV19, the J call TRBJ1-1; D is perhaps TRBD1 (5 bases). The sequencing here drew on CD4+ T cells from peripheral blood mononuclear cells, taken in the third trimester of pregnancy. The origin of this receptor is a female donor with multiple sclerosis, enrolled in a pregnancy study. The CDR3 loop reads CASRDTLNTEAFF. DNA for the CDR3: TGTGCCAGTAGGGACACTTTGAACACTGAAGCTTTCTTT.